The clone carrying this T cell receptor beta chain was counted a few times. Using immunoSEQ multiplex PCR, the repertoire was profiled, and TCRdb retains in-frame clones only, with some absent. Of a few hundred thousand clones listed, roughly 90% are singletons. The data were taken from a study of blood T cell repertoires in COVID-19. Overall study: The study drew acute and convalescent COVID-19 samples from the United States, Italy and Spain. PBMCs, B-cell-depleted T cells, or T cells were the source of the cDNA or gDNA that made up the material.

Trimming removed 1 base at V and 8 bases at J, with 17 bases between. Germline V CDR1 and CDR2: SGHDN, FVKESK. The CDR3 runs 16 residues. Specimen: peripheral blood. The gene calls are TRBV14 and TRBJ1-4; D perhaps matches TRBD1 (6 bases). The source of this sequence is a woman in her sixties or seventies with acute or convalescent COVID-19. The DNA of the CDR3 is TGTGCCAGCAGCCAAGGGGCGGGGGCCCCGGGAGAAAAACTGTTTTTT. Translation: CASSQGAGAPGEKLFF.